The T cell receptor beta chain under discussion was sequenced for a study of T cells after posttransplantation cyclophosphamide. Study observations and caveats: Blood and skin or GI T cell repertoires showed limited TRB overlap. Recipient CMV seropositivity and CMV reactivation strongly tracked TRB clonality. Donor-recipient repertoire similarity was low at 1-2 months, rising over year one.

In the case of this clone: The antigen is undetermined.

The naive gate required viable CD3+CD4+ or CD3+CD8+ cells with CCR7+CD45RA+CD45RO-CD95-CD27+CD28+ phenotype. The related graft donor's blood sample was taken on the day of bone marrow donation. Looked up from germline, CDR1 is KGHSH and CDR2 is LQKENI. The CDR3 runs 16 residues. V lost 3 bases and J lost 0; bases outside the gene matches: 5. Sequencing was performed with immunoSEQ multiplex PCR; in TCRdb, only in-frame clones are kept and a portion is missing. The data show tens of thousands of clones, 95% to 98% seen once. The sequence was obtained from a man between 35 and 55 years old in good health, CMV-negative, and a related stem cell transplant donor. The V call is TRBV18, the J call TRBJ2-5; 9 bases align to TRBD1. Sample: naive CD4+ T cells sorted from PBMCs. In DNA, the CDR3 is TGTGCCAGCTCACCGACCGGGACAGGGAACCAAGAGACCCAGTACTTC. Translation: CASSPTGTGNQETQYF. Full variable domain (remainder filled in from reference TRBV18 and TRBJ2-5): NAGVMQNPRHLVRRRGQEARLRCSPMKGHSHVYWYRQLPEEGLKFMVYLQKENIIDESGMPKERFSAEFPKEGPSILRIQQVVRGDSAAYFCASSPTGTGNQETQYFGPGTRLLVL.